The 28 T cell receptor beta chains listed next were all sequenced from one sample in a study of blood T cell repertoires in COVID-19. The data were produced by immunoSEQ multiplex PCR, yet TCRdb's version contains in-frame clones alone and is incomplete. This repertoire shows some 43,000 clones, over 70% found once; its top ten account for about 5%. Sequencing was performed on peripheral blood. The receptors come from a human donor in a cohort sampled during active COVID-19.

This chain uses TRBV3-1 (or the pseudogene TRBV3-2) with TRBJ1-2, with D possibly being TRBD1 (5 bases). This CDR3 has 14 residues. Trimming removed 4 bases at V and 3 bases at J, with 12 bases between. Germline loops: CDR1 LGHDT, CDR2 YNNKEL (reference sequence). DNA for the CDR3: TGTGCCAGCAGCCCCGGCTGGGGCGACTATGGCTACACCTTC. As protein: CASSPGWGDYGYTF.

This clone was recorded once. J is TRBJ2-3 and V is TRBV4-1, with 15 positions matching TRBD2. V lost 4 bases to trimming and J lost 8 bases; unmatched junction nucleotides: 7. CDR1 and CDR2 from the germline V gene are MGHRA and YSYEKL. The length of the CDR3 is 16 residues. CDR3 nucleotides: TGCGCCAGCAGCCCCGGACTAGCGGGAGGGCACCCTACGCAGTATTTT. It is translated as CASSPGLAGGHPTQYF.

The chain couples TRBV7-9 to TRBJ2-1, with unresolved D. V shed 3 bases and J shed 8 bases, with 11 bases lying between them. CDR1 is SEHNR and CDR2 is FQNEAQ in the germline V gene (reference sequence). This CDR3 contains 13 residues. The CDR3 DNA sequence: TGTGCCAGCAGCTTCTCGGGTTTTGATGAGCAGTTCTTC. Residues: CASSFSGFDEQFF.

The chain is built from TRBV28 and TRBJ1-2; perhaps TRBD1 as D (6 bases). Trimming took 2 bases from V and 8 from J, leaving 15 bases between them. The germline CDR1 and CDR2 sequences are MDHEN and SYDVKM. The CDR3 covers 14 residues. The CDR3 loop is CASSLQTGSGGYTF. CDR3 DNA sequence: TGTGCCAGCAGTTTACAAACAGGGTCGGGAGGCTACACCTTC.

The rearrangement uses TRBV5-1 and TRBJ2-2, with D possibly TRBD1 on 6 matching bases. Trimming took 3 bases from V and 0 from J, leaving 9 bases between them. The CDR3 length is 15 residues. Germline V CDR1 and CDR2: SGHRS, YFSETQ. CDR3 DNA: TGCGCCAGCAGCTCGGGACATTCGAACACCGGGGAGCTGTTTTTT. Translating gives CASSSGHSNTGELFF. Drawing the rest from reference TRBV5-1 and TRBJ2-2, the complete variable domain is KAGVTQTPRYLIKTRGQQVTLSCSPISGHRSVSWYQQTPGQGLQFLFEYFSETQRNKGNFPGRFSGRQFSNSRSEMNVSTLELGDSALYLCASSSGHSNTGELFFGEGSRLTVL.

Only one count was recorded for this clone. The gene calls are TRBV6-2 or TRBV6-3 and TRBJ2-7, with 10 bases aligning to TRBD2. V lost 0 bases and J lost 3; bases outside the gene matches: 5. Germline lookup yields CDR1 MNHEY and CDR2 SVGEGT. This CDR3 has 16 amino acids. Here the CDR3 reads CASSYSGASGSYEQYF. The CDR3 bases are TGTGCCAGCAGTTACTCGGGGGCTAGCGGGAGCTACGAGCAGTACTTC.

J is TRBJ2-2 and V is TRBV10-3; D is perhaps TRBD1 (6 bases). This CDR3 has 16 residues. The V and J ends lost 8 bases and 0 bases respectively, with 16 bases between them. Germline assignment: CDR1 ENHRY and CDR2 SYGVKD. CDR3 sequence (DNA): TGTGCCATCCTACGAACAGGGCGGACGAACACCGGGGAGCTGTTTTTT. Amino acid sequence: CAILRTGRTNTGELFF.

This rearrangement joins TRBV3-1 (or the pseudogene TRBV3-2) to TRBJ2-2; a weak D match, TRBD2 (5 bases). CDR1 is LGHDT and CDR2 is YNNKEL in the germline V gene (reference sequence). This CDR3 contains 15 residues. Trimming removed 1 base from V and 6 bases from J, with 12 bases in between. The CDR3 DNA reads TGTGCCAGCAGCCAAGCGTCAACCGGGGCCGGGGAGCTGTTTTTT. Amino acids: CASSQASTGAGELFF.

This clone has a single count. This chain links TRBV3-1 (or the pseudogene TRBV3-2) with TRBJ2-3; D ambiguous. CDR3 length equals 15 residues. The germline V and J ends were trimmed by 4 bases and 0 bases, with 11 bases remaining between them. Looked up from germline, CDR1 is LGHDT and CDR2 is YNNKEL (reference sequence). The CDR3 region is CASSPMARSTDTQYF. Written as DNA, the CDR3 is TGTGCCAGCAGCCCGATGGCACGTAGCACAGATACGCAGTATTTT.

The chain uses TRBV7-9 and TRBJ2-7, with a possible D match to TRBD1 (7 bases). Trimming took off 4 bases at V and 3 bases at J, with 16 bases between the two ends. In germline, CDR1 is SEHNR, CDR2 FQNEAQ (reference sequence). The CDR3 is 15 amino acids. CDR3 loop: CASSSLGGTDYEQYF. The CDR3 DNA reads as TGTGCCAGCAGCTCCCTTGGGGGGACAGACTACGAGCAGTACTTC.

The sample holds one count of this clone. V gene TRBV6-2 or TRBV6-3 combines with J gene TRBJ2-1; 9 bases line up with TRBD2. CDR3 length equals 18 residues. Germline V gives CDR1 MNHEY, CDR2 SVGEGT. The ends lost 0 bases at V and 3 bases at J; junction bases unmatched: 9. In DNA form, the CDR3 reads TGTGCCAGCAGTTACTCCCGGGCTAGCGGGATGCTCTACAATGAGCAGTTCTTC. Protein: CASSYSRASGMLYNEQFF.

A word on this clone: A junction boundary mismatches the germline segment, possibly from a read error. V gene TRBV20-1 combines with J gene TRBJ2-7, with TRBD2 matching over 8 bases. This CDR3 is 11 amino acids long. CDR1 is DFQATT and CDR2 is SNEGSKA in the germline V gene (reference sequence). CDR3 bases: TGCAGTGCCAGAGCGGGAGTCGAGCAGTACTTC. As protein: CSARAGVEQYF.

The rearrangement joins TRBV9 to TRBJ1-6; D remains ambiguous. Germline V gene sequence: CDR1 SGDLS, CDR2 YYNGEE. The CDR3 extends over 12 amino acids. V lost 3 bases and J 7 bases, leaving 5 bases between the germline ends. CDR3 region: CASSEQNSPLHF. The CDR3 region has the DNA TGTGCCAGCAGCGAACAAAATTCACCCCTCCACTTT.

This clone has just a few counts. This chain links TRBV9 with TRBJ1-2, with TRBD1 as a possible D gene (6 bases). From germline, CDR1 is SGDLS and CDR2 YYNGEE. The CDR3 loop spans 13 amino acids. V lost 2 bases and J 8 bases, leaving 13 bases between the germline ends. The CDR3 sequence: CASSVSGDRGYTF. In nucleotides, the CDR3 is TGTGCCAGCAGCGTCTCAGGGGATCGCGGCTACACCTTC.

The chain combines TRBV7-8 with TRBJ2-7; no definite D call. The germline V gene encodes CDR1 SGHVS and CDR2 FQNEAQ. This CDR3 spans 13 amino acids. Trimming removed 5 bases from V and 6 bases from J, with 14 bases in between. Here the CDR3 reads CASSPRVSGEQYF. The CDR3, as DNA: TGTGCCAGCAGCCCCCGGGTCTCGGGCGAGCAGTACTTC.

Comments on this clone: No conserved phenylalanine or tryptophan is present at the end of the CDR3, so a read error is the likely explanation. The DNA is left out, because the CDR3 cannot be placed on it with certainty; the CDR3 is given as TCRdb lists it. The V gene is TRBV5-1, the J gene TRBJ1-2; the table's D call, TRBD1, was not checked against the DNA. The CDR3 spans 13 amino acids, including both terminal residues. The germline V gene encodes CDR1 SGHRS and CDR2 YFSETQ. CDR3: CASSLEGGEHLAL.

This chain connects TRBV30 to TRBJ2-3; 11 bases map to TRBD2. There are 15 residues in the CDR3. Germline-derived CDR1 and CDR2 are GTSNPN and SVGIG (reference sequence). The V segment lost 3 bases and the J segment 2 bases; nucleotides outside the gene matches: 4. DNA of the CDR3: TGTGCCTGGAGATTACTAGCGGGAGTCACAGATACGCAGTATTTT. Amino acids: CAWRLLAGVTDTQYF.

The CDR3 sequence: CASSKGQNYGYTF. The DNA of the CDR3 is TGTGCCAGCAGCAAGGGACAGAACTATGGCTACACCTTC. This sequence joins TRBV7-2 and TRBJ1-2, with TRBD1 identical over 7 bases. The CDR3 spans 13 residues. Trimming cost V 5 bases and J 2 bases; bases outside gene matches: 2. The germline V gene has CDR1 SGHTA and CDR2 FQGNSA. Together with reference TRBV7-2 and TRBJ1-2, the CDR3 gives the full variable domain: GAGVSQSPSNKVTEKGKDVELRCDPISGHTALYWYRQSLGQGLEFLIYFQGNSAPDKSGLPSDRFSAERTGGSVSTLTIQRTQQEDSAVYLCASSKGQNYGYTFGSGTRLTVV.

The V and J genes are TRBV2 and TRBJ2-5, with 7 bases matching TRBD2. The trim removed 6 bases at V and 4 bases at J, leaving 5 bases unmatched. The CDR3 runs 13 residues. The germline V gene has CDR1 SNHLY and CDR2 FYNNEI. CDR3 coding DNA: TGTGCCAGCAGGTCTAGCGGACTAGAGACCCAGTACTTC. It encodes CASRSSGLETQYF.

In regard to this clone: This same CDR3 is encoded by further DNA sequences in the sample. V usage is TRBV28 and J usage is TRBJ2-3; TRBD2 is a possible D gene (6 bases). The CDR3 sequence is 14 residues long. Germline lookup yields CDR1 MDHEN and CDR2 SYDVKM. V was clipped by 2 bases and J by 1 base, with 7 bases between them. The DNA of the CDR3 is TGTGCCAGCAGTTTAGGAGGGGGCACAGATACGCAGTATTTT. It codes for CASSLGGGTDTQYF.

The V call is TRBV28, the J call TRBJ2-3; 14 positions agree with TRBD2. CDR1 and CDR2 (germline): MDHEN, SYDVKM. The J segment lost 0 bases and the V segment lost 6 bases, leaving 11 bases of the junction unmatched. This CDR3 contains 19 residues. The CDR3 DNA follows: TGTGCCAGCAGCGTTTCGCCAGGACTAGCGGGAGGCAGCACAGATACGCAGTATTTT. It translates to CASSVSPGLAGGSTDTQYF.

The chain joins TRBV6-4 to TRBJ2-5; 11 bases agree with TRBD2. Germline lookup yields CDR1 MRHNA and CDR2 SNTAGT. The ends lost 8 bases at V and 5 bases at J; junction bases unmatched: 10. CDR3 length: 15 amino acids. The DNA for the CDR3 is TGTGCCAGCTCCGGTCCTAGCGGGAGGTTGGAGACCCAGTACTTC. Protein product: CASSGPSGRLETQYF.

The chain's CDR3 is CASSWGPDSYEQYF. The CDR3 DNA follows: TGTGCCAGCAGTTGGGGGCCGGACTCCTACGAGCAGTACTTC. This chain joins TRBV27 and TRBJ2-7; D possibly corresponds to TRBD1 (6 bases). The CDR3 loop spans 14 amino acids. CDR1 is MNHEY, CDR2 SMNVEV, per germline (reference sequence). The V gene lost 4 bases and the J gene lost 0 bases, with 10 bases spanning the gap.

This chain uses TRBV27 with TRBJ2-5; D is perhaps TRBD2 (5 bases). This CDR3 is 12 amino acids long. V was pared by 8 bases and J by 1 base, with 8 bases between. Germline V CDR1 and CDR2: MNHEY, SMNVEV (reference sequence). The CDR3 DNA reads as TGTGCCAGCGCGGACTCCCAAGAGACCCAGTACTTC. This encodes CASADSQETQYF.

The DNA for the CDR3 is TGTGCCAGTAGCAACAGGGGGCGCGGGACAGATACGCAGTATTTT. Translating gives CASSNRGRGTDTQYF. The genes are TRBV19 and TRBJ2-3, with 9 bases aligning to TRBD1. The germline gives CDR1 LNHDA, CDR2 SQIVND (reference sequence). The CDR3 loop spans 15 amino acids. V lost 6 bases to trimming and J lost 3 bases; unmatched junction nucleotides: 7.

The gene calls are TRBV5-4 and TRBJ2-7; possible D gene TRBD2, 6 bases. The CDR3 runs to 11 residues. CDR1 SGHNT and CDR2 YYREEE come from the germline V gene (reference sequence). Trimming shortened V by 10 bases and J by 5 bases, and 13 bases separated the two germline ends. The CDR3 sequence is CAGGLIDEQYF. The CDR3 DNA is TGTGCCGGCGGACTAATCGACGAGCAGTACTTC.

V gene TRBV7-8 combines with J gene TRBJ2-7; 9 bases are shared with TRBD1. V trimming: 0 bases; J trimming: 3 bases; junction bases outside the gene matches: 12. Germline loops: CDR1 SGHVS, CDR2 FQNEAQ. The CDR3 is 18 residues long. In nucleotides, the CDR3 is TGTGCCAGCAGCTTAGCCCTAGAACCGGGACAGGGTGGCTACGAGCAGTACTTC. Translating gives CASSLALEPGQGGYEQYF.

The genes are TRBV7-9 and TRBJ2-7; 11 bases align to TRBD2. CDR1 and CDR2 from the germline V gene are SEHNR and FQNEAQ (reference sequence). This CDR3 spans 16 amino acids. V lost 5 bases and J lost 3; bases outside the gene matches: 9. CDR3 region: CASSPAGTSGVYEQYF. The CDR3, as DNA: TGTGCCAGCAGCCCCGCCGGGACTAGCGGAGTCTACGAGCAGTACTTC.